The 16 T cell receptor beta chains given below trace back to one sample, sequenced in a study of T cells in Graves' hyperthyroidism and ophthalmopathy. The TCR beta CDR3 regions underwent amplification using RNA transcripts as the source. RT-PCR in the first round (using the HTBI primer set) targeted the TCR CDR3. MiXCR was run by TCRdb on the multiplex PCR reads, yielding one entry per CDR3 protein. Of around 360,000 distinct CDR3 sequences detected, over 12% appear once; the ten largest clones hold about 21%. The source material was blood. The source of these receptors is a woman aged 60-70 years with Graves' ophthalmopathy.

This clonotype was seen many times. The V call is TRBV28, the J call TRBJ2-6, with TRBD2 identical over 9 bases. V shed 7 bases and J 0 bases; nucleotides not matched to a gene: 4. Germline V gene data show CDR1 as MDHEN and CDR2 as SYDVKM. The CDR3 is made up of 16 amino acids. CDR3 in DNA: TGTGCCAGCACTGGCGGGAGGGCCTCTGGGGCCAACGTCCTGACTTTC. It translates to CASTGGRASGANVLTF.

In its sample, this clonotype was seen many times. The chain couples TRBV27 to TRBJ2-1, with D possibly TRBD2 on 6 matching bases. Germline V gives CDR1 MNHEY, CDR2 SMNVEV (reference sequence). This CDR3 has 14 residues. Trimming took off 0 bases at V and 6 bases at J, with 9 bases between the two ends. CDR3 loop: CASSLSIGGNEQFF. CDR3 in DNA: TGTGCCAGCAGTTTATCGATCGGGGGCAATGAGCAGTTCTTC.

This clonotype was seen many times. CDR3: CAWSPPGLAGGKQYF. The CDR3 DNA is TGTGCCTGGAGTCCTCCGGGACTAGCGGGAGGGAAGCAGTACTTC. This chain connects TRBV30 to TRBJ2-7; TRBD2 matches 16 bases. Looked up from germline, CDR1 is GTSNPN and CDR2 is SVGIG (reference sequence). Trimming at V came to 2 bases and at J to 8 bases, leaving 6 bases not matched to a gene. CDR3 size: 15 residues.

A note on this clonotype: This clone may be a read error of a much larger clone one base away. This chain connects TRBV28 to TRBJ2-7; D might be TRBD1 or TRBD2, each matching 5 bases. The V gene's germline CDR1 is MDHEN and CDR2 SYDVKM. The CDR3 extends over 15 amino acids. The CDR3 sequence is CASTMDGASSYEHYF. CDR3 in DNA: TGTGCCAGCACAATGGACGGGGCGAGCTCCTACGAGCACTACTTC. Full variable domain (missing parts from reference TRBV28 and TRBJ2-7): DVKVTQSSRYLVKRTGEKVFLECVQDMDHENMFWYRQDPGLGLRLIYFSYDVKMKEKGDIPEGYSVSREKKERFSLILESASTNQTSMYLCASTMDGASSYEHYFGPGTRLTVT.

This clonotype was detected ten times or more. The chain combines TRBV20-1 with TRBJ1-5; unclear D gene. V was trimmed by 0 bases and J by 0 bases, leaving 9 bases between them. The CDR3 extends over 15 amino acids. CDR1 is DFQATT and CDR2 is SNEGSKA in the germline V gene (reference sequence). The CDR3 loop reads CSAREAQYSNQPQHF. CDR3 DNA sequence: TGCAGTGCTAGAGAAGCCCAATATAGCAATCAGCCCCAGCATTTT.

The chain joins TRBV19 to TRBJ2-3; no firm D call. Trimming left V 3 bases short and J 6 bases short, with 4 bases between. This CDR3 region has 11 residues. Germline assignment: CDR1 LNHDA and CDR2 SQIVND (reference sequence). This chain's CDR3 is CASSISDTQYF. Here the CDR3 DNA reads TGTGCCAGTAGTATTAGTGATACGCAGTATTTT.

This clonotype was seen repeatedly, ten times or more. The CDR3: CAWTGGGKYNEQFF. For the CDR3, the DNA is TGTGCCTGGACGGGGGGGGGAAAATACAATGAGCAGTTCTTC. V usage is TRBV30 and J usage is TRBJ2-1; 8 bases align to TRBD2. V trimming: 4 bases; J trimming: 4 bases; junction bases outside the gene matches: 6. Per the germline V gene, CDR1 is GTSNPN and CDR2 is SVGIG (reference sequence). The CDR3 is 14 amino acids.

In this sample, this clonotype turned up many times. V is TRBV10-3 and J is TRBJ2-7; D is unclear. This CDR3 has 15 residues. Germline CDR1 reads ENHRY; CDR2 reads SYGVKD. Trimming took off 0 bases at V and 4 bases at J, with 13 bases between the two ends. CDR3 region: CAISESRVSPYEQYF. In DNA, the CDR3 is TGTGCCATCAGTGAGTCCCGGGTCAGTCCTTACGAGCAGTACTTC.

This clonotype was seen ten or more times. This chain links TRBV24-1 with TRBJ2-2; D perhaps matches TRBD1 (5 bases). Germline CDR1 and CDR2: KGHDR and SFDVKD. V lost 3 bases to trimming and J lost 6 bases, with 16 bases between them. CDR3 length equals 16 residues. The CDR3 spells CATSDPNPTGAGELFF. Here the CDR3 DNA reads TGTGCCACCAGTGATCCAAATCCTACAGGTGCCGGGGAGCTGTTTTTT.

The chain recombines TRBV11-3 with TRBJ2-1; 10 positions agree with TRBD2. Losses at the gene ends were 2 bases for V and 9 bases for J; bases not matched to a gene: 7. There are 15 residues in the CDR3. Germline V gene lookup returns CDR1 SGHNT and CDR2 YENEEA. Here the CDR3 reads CASSLSGSGRSEQFF. The CDR3 nucleotides are TGTGCCAGCAGCTTATCGGGTAGCGGGAGGTCTGAGCAGTTCTTC. The full variable domain, with the rest looked up from reference TRBV11-3 and TRBJ2-1, is EAGVVQSPRYKIIEKKQPVAFWCNPISGHNTLYWYLQNLGQGPELLIRYENEEAVDDSQLPKDRFSAERLKGVDSTLKIQPAELGDSAVYLCASSLSGSGRSEQFFGPGTRLTVL.

The sample holds many counts of this clonotype. This chain joins TRBV28 and TRBJ2-1; 8 nucleotides agree with TRBD2. Germline trimming cut 6 bases from V and 5 bases from J; bases unmatched to any gene: 9. The V gene's germline CDR1 is MDHEN and CDR2 SYDVKM. CDR3 length: 15 residues. CDR3 in amino acids: CASRSTGTSHNEQFF. The CDR3, as DNA: TGTGCCAGCAGATCAACCGGGACTAGTCACAATGAGCAGTTCTTC.

This clonotype was found many times. CDR3 sequence (DNA): TGTGCCAGCAGCCCGGGGACAGGGGATAACATTCAGTACTTC. Translating it yields CASSPGTGDNIQYF. J is TRBJ2-4 and V is TRBV11-1, with TRBD1 matching over 10 bases. Looked up from germline, CDR1 is SGHAT and CDR2 is FQDESV (reference sequence). The CDR3 runs to 14 residues. After removal of 5 bases from V and 7 bases from J, the junction contained 5 bases not matched to a gene.

This clonotype was seen many times. This sequence joins TRBV3-1 and TRBJ2-3; 11 bases map to TRBD2. The V and J ends lost 4 bases and 9 bases, in that order; junction bases with no gene match: 15. Germline V gives CDR1 LGHDT, CDR2 YNNKEL (reference sequence). This CDR3 contains 17 residues. The CDR3 loop reads CASSPQTSGTRRGTQYF. Here the CDR3 DNA reads TGTGCCAGCAGCCCACAGACTAGCGGGACCCGCCGGGGCACGCAGTATTTT.

This clonotype was counted many times. The rearrangement uses TRBV6-1 and TRBJ2-3; D is ambiguous. Germline assignment: CDR1 MNHNS and CDR2 SASEGT. This CDR3 comprises 14 residues. The V and J ends lost 10 bases and 3 bases respectively, with 17 bases between them. This CDR3 reads CATPVAAPTDTQYF. DNA of the CDR3: TGTGCCACCCCGGTGGCAGCCCCTACAGATACGCAGTATTTT.

The sample holds many counts of this clonotype. V usage is TRBV7-2 and J usage is TRBJ2-7; a weak D match, TRBD2 (5 bases). The germline CDR1 and CDR2 sequences are SGHTA and FQGNSA. V lost 5 bases, J lost 2 bases, and 10 bases lay in between. The CDR3 spans 13 residues. For the CDR3, the DNA is TGTGCCAGCAGCGTCCGGGGTGCCTACGAGCAGTACTTC. Translation: CASSVRGAYEQYF.

In this sample, this clonotype turned up many times. The chain has TRBV11-2 and TRBJ2-7; 8 positions agree with TRBD1. The CDR3 covers 15 residues. Germline V gene lookup returns CDR1 SGHAT and CDR2 FQNNGV. V was pared by 1 base and J by 1 base, with 3 bases of the junction left unmatched. CDR3 nucleotide sequence: TGTGCCAGCAGCTTAGCGGGACAGGTGTCCTACGAGCAGTACTTC. Its protein product is CASSLAGQVSYEQYF.